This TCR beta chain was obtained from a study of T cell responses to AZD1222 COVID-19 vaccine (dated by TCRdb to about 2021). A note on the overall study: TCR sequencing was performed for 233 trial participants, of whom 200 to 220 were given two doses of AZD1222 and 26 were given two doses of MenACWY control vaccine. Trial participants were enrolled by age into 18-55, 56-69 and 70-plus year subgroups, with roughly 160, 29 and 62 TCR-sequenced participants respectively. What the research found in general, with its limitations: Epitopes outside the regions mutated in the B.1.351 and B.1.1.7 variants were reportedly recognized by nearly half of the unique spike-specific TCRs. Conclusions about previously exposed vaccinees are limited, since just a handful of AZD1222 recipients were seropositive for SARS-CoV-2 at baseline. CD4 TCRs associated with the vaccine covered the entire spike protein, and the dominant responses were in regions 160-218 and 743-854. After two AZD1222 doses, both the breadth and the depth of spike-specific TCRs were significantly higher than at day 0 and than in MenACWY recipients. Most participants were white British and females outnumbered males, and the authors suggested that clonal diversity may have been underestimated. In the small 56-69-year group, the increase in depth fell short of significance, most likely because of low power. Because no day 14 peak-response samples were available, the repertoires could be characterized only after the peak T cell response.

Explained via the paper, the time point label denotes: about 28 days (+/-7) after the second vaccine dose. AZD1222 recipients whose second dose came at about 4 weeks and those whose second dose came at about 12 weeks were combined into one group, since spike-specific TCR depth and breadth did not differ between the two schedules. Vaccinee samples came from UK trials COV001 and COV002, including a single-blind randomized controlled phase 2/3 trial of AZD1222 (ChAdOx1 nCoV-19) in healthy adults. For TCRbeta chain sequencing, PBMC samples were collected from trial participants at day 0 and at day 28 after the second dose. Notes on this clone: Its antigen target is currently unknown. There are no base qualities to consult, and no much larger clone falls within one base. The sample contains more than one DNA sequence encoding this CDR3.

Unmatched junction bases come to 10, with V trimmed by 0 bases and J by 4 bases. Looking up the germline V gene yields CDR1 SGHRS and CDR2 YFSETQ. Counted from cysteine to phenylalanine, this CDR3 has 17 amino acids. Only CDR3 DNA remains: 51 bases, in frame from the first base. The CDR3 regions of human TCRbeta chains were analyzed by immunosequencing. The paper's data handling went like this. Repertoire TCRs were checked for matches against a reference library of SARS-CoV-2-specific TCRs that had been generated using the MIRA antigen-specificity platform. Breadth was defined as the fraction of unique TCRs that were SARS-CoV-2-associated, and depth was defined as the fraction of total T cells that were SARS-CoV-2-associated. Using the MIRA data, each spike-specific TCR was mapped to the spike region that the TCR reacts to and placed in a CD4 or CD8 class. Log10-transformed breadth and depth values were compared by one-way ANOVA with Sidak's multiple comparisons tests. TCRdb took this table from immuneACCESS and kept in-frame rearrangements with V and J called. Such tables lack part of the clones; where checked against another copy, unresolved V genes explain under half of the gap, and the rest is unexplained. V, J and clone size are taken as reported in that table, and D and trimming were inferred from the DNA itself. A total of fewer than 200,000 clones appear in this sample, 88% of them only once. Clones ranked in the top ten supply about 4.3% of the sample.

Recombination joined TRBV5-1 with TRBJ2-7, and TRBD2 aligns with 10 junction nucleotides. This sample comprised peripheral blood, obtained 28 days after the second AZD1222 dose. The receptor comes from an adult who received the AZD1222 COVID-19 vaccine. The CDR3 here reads CASSLASRASGGYEQYF. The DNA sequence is TGCGCCAGCAGCTTGGCCAGTCGGGCTAGCGGGGGTTACGAGCAGTACTTC. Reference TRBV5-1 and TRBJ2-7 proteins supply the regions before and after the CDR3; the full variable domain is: KAGVTQTPRYLIKTRGQQVTLSCSPISGHRSVSWYQQTPGQGLQFLFEYFSETQRNKGNFPGRFSGRQFSNSRSEMNVSTLELGDSALYLCASSLASRASGGYEQYFGPGTRLTVT.